A selection of T cell receptor beta chains follows, all from one sample in a study of Ad26.COV2.S vaccination and SARS-CoV-2 variants. The method was immunoSEQ multiplex PCR; TCRdb's version includes in-frame clones alone and lacks a portion of them. The table has approximately 150,000 clones, approximately 90% seen once; the top ten hold around 5%. The source was peripheral blood, collected after recovery from COVID-19. The receptors here all came from a human donor who had recovered from COVID-19. CDR3s include the opening cysteine and the closing phenylalanine or tryptophan.

v_gene | CDR3aa
TRBV28 | CASSNNQPQHF
TRBV28 | CASTGIAEAFF
TRBV28 | CASRKVPGQGLHEQYF
TRBV2 | CASSPFPYGASWGYTF
TRBV6-5 | CASSPAGGGEKLFF
TRBV15 | CATSKGGSLQETQYF
TRBV15 | CATSRDRGRTRDTGELFF
TRBV25-1 | CASSEGSITGNTIYF
TRBV7-2 | CASGKQGLRNTIYF
TRBV9 | CASSVIAGGPADTQYF
TRBV5-1 | CASSPGGSSYNEQFF
TRBV11-3 | CASSYEGARRAFF
TRBV2 | CASSLLNPGQGYNEQFF
TRBV9 | CASSVGLAGEKETQYF
TRBV6-1 | CASSEGGGEGYTF
TRBV11-2 | CASSPEGTSGVLTYNEQFF
TRBV12-3/TRBV12-4 | CASSFGRGEQFF
TRBV6-6 | CASSPRQGASLGEKLFF
TRBV7-2 | CATSYFSGNTIYF
TRBV3-1/TRBV3-2 | CASSQELTSGNTIYF
TRBV6-5 | CASGRGGYGYTF
TRBV7-9 | CASSSKAKNIQYF
TRBV6-6 | CASSRDSPSRVYNEQFF
TRBV6-5 | CASSYSGTQDGQYF
TRBV9 | CASSASQGTGNTIYF
TRBV5-1 | CASSLERTFLGGANVLTF
TRBV7-2 | CASAPDRRSGNTIYF
TRBV18 | CASSPPGVEKAFF
TRBV5-5 | CASSFGTESYEQYF
TRBV6-2/TRBV6-3 | CASSYSGTLDQPQHF
TRBV12-3/TRBV12-4 | CASSFRGGDTQYF
TRBV4-3 | CASSQFEGTAGGSPLHF
TRBV5-6 | CASTIRQYGYTF
TRBV7-9 | CASSLEPVSYEQYF
TRBV6-1 | CASSDTETQYF
TRBV5-6 | CASSLYRGTEAFF
TRBV7-2 | CASSLRTGLNQPQHF
TRBV10-3 | CAISESTRPGGYTF
TRBV12-3/TRBV12-4 | CASTIDYWQFF
TRBV19 | CASSPNGTGKKLFF
TRBV7-2 | CASSLEAGTLATGELFF
TRBV6-2/TRBV6-3 | CASSLPPGDFF
TRBV4-3 | CASSQDGAIVGSDTQYF
TRBV2 | CASGQGVQAGSPLHF
TRBV6-2/TRBV6-3 | CASSGTGYGYTF
TRBV19 | CASSIDPKPYEQYF
TRBV2 | CASRGRDYGYTF
TRBV7-9 | CASSSTPGGSGDTQYF
TRBV6-1 | CASSEALATYEQYF
TRBV28 | CASSPIRRPEHEQFF
TRBV13 | CASSSKIAGISYEQYF
TRBV11-2 | CASRLGQGRSQETQYF
TRBV6-5 | CASSYSDIPGTDTQYF
TRBV5-1 | CASSQTPWGNQPQHF
TRBV7-9 | CASSPGTANTGELFF
TRBV11-2 | CASSLTQPTGELFF
TRBV5-6 | CASSSTGAYGYTF